This passage covers 29 T cell receptor beta chains from one sample sequenced in a study of Ad26.COV2.S vaccination and SARS-CoV-2 variants. Treatment in this sample: about 20 received Ad26.COV2.S at low or high dose, single or two shots; several received placebo; per-sample allocation not given. Sample collection was performed on day 63 after the first vaccine or placebo injection. The data were produced by immunoSEQ multiplex PCR, yet TCRdb's version contains in-frame clones alone and is incomplete. The table includes 300,000 to 400,000 clones, roughly 90% detected once. Sequencing was performed on peripheral blood, taken in a trial of Ad26.COV2.S vaccine versus placebo. The receptor set was obtained from a person between 18 and 60 years old who received the Ad26.COV2.S COVID-19 vaccine or a placebo.

The chain carries TRBV24-1 and TRBJ2-2, with D hard to call. Trimming removed 5 bases from V and 7 bases from J, with 10 bases in between. The CDR3 length is 13 residues. CDR1 and CDR2 (germline): KGHDR, SFDVKD. As DNA, the CDR3 is TGTGCCACCAGTGCTAGGCCTGGCGGGGAGCTGTTTTTT. Translation: CATSARPGGELFF.

V and J are TRBV30 and TRBJ2-5; D is undetermined. The V end was cut by 1 base, the J end by 3 bases, with 3 bases between. Looked up from germline, CDR1 is GTSNPN and CDR2 is SVGIG (reference sequence). This CDR3 is 11 amino acids long. The CDR3 spells CAWSAKETQYF. The CDR3 DNA sequence: TGTGCCTGGAGTGCAAAAGAGACCCAGTACTTC.

This chain uses TRBV18 with TRBJ2-5; a weak D match, TRBD2 (6 bases). V gave up 5 bases and J gave up 2 bases, with 15 bases separating them. CDR3 size: 15 residues. Germline-derived CDR1 and CDR2 are KGHSH and LQKENI. The CDR3 sequence is CASSRGQAGQETQYF. CDR3 coding DNA: TGTGCCAGCTCAAGGGGTCAGGCGGGGCAAGAGACCCAGTACTTC.

The chain joins TRBV5-1 to TRBJ1-1; TRBD1 aligns across 9 bases. The trim removed 0 bases at V and 3 bases at J, leaving 9 bases unmatched. This CDR3 has 17 amino acids. Per the germline V gene, CDR1 is SGHRS and CDR2 is YFSETQ. CDR3 in amino acids: CASSLVFGQGSDTEAFF. The DNA of the CDR3 is TGCGCCAGCAGCTTGGTCTTCGGACAGGGGTCAGACACTGAAGCTTTCTTT.

The chain links TRBV6-5 to TRBJ1-5; the D is unclear. Trimming left V 4 bases short and J 6 bases short, with 10 bases between. This CDR3 region has 13 residues. The germline CDR1 and CDR2 sequences are MNHEY and SVGAGI. The CDR3 region has the DNA TGTGCCAGCAGTTTGGATTGGGGTCAGCCCCAGCATTTT. Translating it yields CASSLDWGQPQHF.

J is TRBJ1-1 and V is TRBV30; unclear D gene. The CDR3 length is 13 residues. V dropped 4 bases and J dropped 3 bases, with 12 bases sitting between them. CDR1 is GTSNPN, CDR2 SVGIG, per germline (reference sequence). CDR3 in amino acids: CAWKAGWDTEAFF. The CDR3 DNA sequence: TGTGCCTGGAAGGCGGGCTGGGACACTGAAGCTTTCTTT.

The chain is built from TRBV5-4 and TRBJ1-1; 9 nucleotides match TRBD1. CDR3 length: 16 residues. Per the germline V gene, CDR1 is SGHNT and CDR2 is YYREEE (reference sequence). J gave up 1 base and V 4 bases, and 8 bases lay outside the gene matches. The chain's CDR3 is CASSLGQGSGNTEAFF. The DNA for the CDR3 is TGTGCCAGCAGCCTGGGACAGGGATCGGGGAACACTGAAGCTTTCTTT.

The chain has TRBV5-6 and TRBJ1-6; D is perhaps TRBD1 (5 bases). CDR1 SGHDT and CDR2 YYEEEE come from the germline V gene. The CDR3 has 15 residues. Trimming cost V 4 bases and J 5 bases, with 13 bases left between them. DNA for the CDR3: TGTGCCAGCAGCCTGGCTTTGGGGGATAATTCACCCCTCCACTTT. This gives the protein CASSLALGDNSPLHF.

The V call is TRBV28, the J call TRBJ1-5; no firm D call. The V gene's germline CDR1 is MDHEN and CDR2 SYDVKM. CDR3 size: 15 residues. V was pared by 3 bases and J by 5 bases, with 14 bases between. The CDR3 sequence: CASSFVGLGDQPQHF. In DNA form, the CDR3 reads TGTGCCAGCAGTTTTGTGGGATTGGGTGATCAGCCCCAGCATTTT.

This rearrangement joins TRBV30 to TRBJ1-2; weak D call: TRBD1 (6 bases). Germline CDR1 reads GTSNPN; CDR2 reads SVGIG (reference sequence). There are 13 residues in the CDR3. V was cut by 0 bases and J by 6 bases, with 11 bases left in between. CDR3 nucleotides: TGTGCCTGGAGTGTACCCCGACAGGATGGCTACACCTTC. This codes for CAWSVPRQDGYTF.

The chain carries TRBV9 and TRBJ2-1; 8 bases are a match to TRBD1. The CDR3 contains 15 residues. CDR1 SGDLS and CDR2 YYNGEE come from the germline V gene. Trimming at V came to 0 bases and at J to 6 bases, leaving 5 bases not matched to a gene. For the CDR3, the DNA is TGTGCCAGCAGCGTAGACCCGGGACAGGTCAATGAGCAGTTCTTC. Translating gives CASSVDPGQVNEQFF.

J is TRBJ1-3 and V is TRBV30; D remains ambiguous. In germline, CDR1 is GTSNPN, CDR2 SVGIG (reference sequence). The CDR3 contains 14 residues. The CDR3 bases are TGTGCGTTGGAGTTTTGGGATGCAGTAAACACCATATATTTT. Protein sequence: CALEFWDAVNTIYF.

The chain is built from TRBV5-4 and TRBJ1-6; D unresolved. This CDR3 has 16 residues. Trimming cost V 3 bases and J 3 bases, with 13 bases left between them. Germline values: CDR1 SGHNT, CDR2 YYREEE (reference sequence). The CDR3: CASSSSTAVYNSPLHF. DNA for the CDR3: TGTGCCAGCAGCTCTAGCACCGCCGTCTATAATTCACCCCTCCACTTT.

This rearrangement joins TRBV24-1 to TRBJ2-7; 12 bases are a match to TRBD1. This CDR3 comprises 15 residues. Germline V lookup: CDR1 KGHDR, CDR2 SFDVKD. J was trimmed by 5 bases and V by 3 bases; bases with no gene match: 4. CDR3 sequence reads: CATSDPGTGGDEQYF. For the CDR3, the DNA is TGTGCCACCAGTGATCCCGGGACAGGGGGCGACGAGCAGTACTTC.

The V and J genes are TRBV27 and TRBJ1-6; D unresolved. The CDR3 runs to 13 residues. V shed 0 bases and J shed 9 bases, with 6 bases lying between them. Germline CDR1 and CDR2: MNHEY and SMNVEV (reference sequence). The CDR3 bases are TGTGCCAGCAGTTTATCGGGTCTTTCACCCCTCCACTTT. Protein sequence: CASSLSGLSPLHF.

The chain joins TRBV5-8 to TRBJ2-3; D not resolved. The CDR3 is 14 amino acids. Trimming pared 0 bases from V and 2 bases from J, leaving 7 bases between. CDR1 SGHTS and CDR2 YDEGEE come from the germline V gene. The CDR3 DNA is TGTGCCAGCAGCTTGGAACAAAACACAGATACGCAGTATTTT. Its translation: CASSLEQNTDTQYF.

The rearrangement joins TRBV7-8 to TRBJ2-3; D remains unclear. Germline V gives CDR1 SGHVS, CDR2 FQNEAQ. The CDR3 covers 17 residues. V was shortened by 5 bases and J by 1 base, with 19 bases between the two germline ends. CDR3 region: CASSAGPLGLRTDTQYF. The DNA for the CDR3 is TGTGCCAGCAGCGCTGGACCTCTAGGGCTCCGCACAGATACGCAGTATTTT.

The chain links TRBV4-3 to TRBJ2-2; D uncertain. Between the trimmed V and J ends, which lost 4 bases and 7 bases, there was a span of 7 bases. The CDR3 runs 12 residues. Looked up from germline, CDR1 is LGHNA and CDR2 is YSLEER. The CDR3 spells CASSPDRGELFF. CDR3 nucleotide sequence: TGCGCCAGCAGCCCGGACCGCGGGGAGCTGTTTTTT.

This chain joins TRBV28 and TRBJ1-1; no firm D call. This CDR3 region has 12 residues. CDR1 MDHEN and CDR2 SYDVKM come from the germline V gene. V lost 3 bases to trimming and J lost 10 bases, with 12 bases between them. DNA of the CDR3: TGTGCCAGCAGTTTGACCACGACGGGAGCTTTCTTT. Protein product: CASSLTTTGAFF.

This clone was observed once. V is TRBV18 and J is TRBJ1-1, with D hard to call. The CDR3 runs to 12 residues. V lost 3 bases, J lost 4 bases, and 6 bases lay in between. Germline V CDR1 and CDR2: KGHSH, LQKENI. The CDR3 protein is CASSPLSTEAFF. The CDR3 DNA reads as TGTGCCAGCTCACCCCTGTCCACTGAAGCTTTCTTT.

This chain joins TRBV30 and TRBJ2-7; possible D gene TRBD1, 6 bases. Germline V gene lookup returns CDR1 GTSNPN and CDR2 SVGIG (reference sequence). The V and J ends lost 4 bases and 3 bases respectively, with 7 bases between them. This CDR3 has 11 amino acids. The CDR3 loop reads CAWKDSYEQYF. In DNA form, the CDR3 reads TGTGCCTGGAAGGACAGCTACGAGCAGTACTTC. The full variable domain, in which reference TRBV30 and TRBJ2-7 provide the parts outside the CDR3, is SQTIHQWPATLVQPVGSPLSLECTVEGTSNPNLYWYRQAAGRGLQLLFYSVGIGQISSEVPQNLSASRPQDRQFILSSKKLLLSDSGFYLCAWKDSYEQYFGPGTRLTVT.

The J gene is TRBJ2-3, the V gene TRBV27; no clear D gene. Germline loops: CDR1 MNHEY, CDR2 SMNVEV (reference sequence). The CDR3 extends over 17 amino acids. The ends were cut back, 2 bases at V and 6 bases at J, with 21 bases in the middle. The chain's CDR3 is CASSLVGSRDPLDTQYF. The CDR3 DNA is TGTGCCAGCAGTTTAGTCGGCAGTCGAGACCCCTTGGATACGCAGTATTTT.

The V and J genes are TRBV18 and TRBJ1-4; D is ambiguous. The CDR3 runs 12 residues. V was cut by 3 bases and J by 8 bases, with 7 bases left in between. The germline gives CDR1 KGHSH, CDR2 LQKENI. The CDR3 bases are TGTGCCAGCTCACCCCAAGCGGAAAAACTGTTTTTT. This encodes CASSPQAEKLFF.

V gene TRBV6-5 combines with J gene TRBJ2-1; D ambiguous. Germline values: CDR1 MNHEY, CDR2 SVGAGI. V was trimmed by 2 bases and J by 10 bases, leaving 18 bases between them. CDR3 length equals 15 residues. The CDR3 sequence is CASSYQSRPHWEQFF. Here the CDR3 DNA reads TGTGCCAGCAGTTACCAGTCCAGACCCCACTGGGAGCAGTTCTTC.

The chain couples TRBV5-4 to TRBJ2-4; D is perhaps TRBD2 (6 bases). The V end lost 4 bases, the J end lost 0 bases, and 11 bases lay between the germline ends. Germline-derived CDR1 and CDR2 are SGHNT and YYREEE (reference sequence). The CDR3 loop spans 15 amino acids. CDR3 nucleotides: TGTGCCAGCAGCGCAAAGGGACTAGCCAAAAACATTCAGTACTTC. This translates into CASSAKGLAKNIQYF.

The chain couples TRBV6-5 to TRBJ2-7; possible D gene TRBD1, 7 bases. Germline CDR1 and CDR2: MNHEY and SVGAGI. CDR3 length equals 15 residues. Deletions cut 2 bases from V and 1 base from J, with 12 bases between. This CDR3 reads CASSYGGGKSYEQYF. The CDR3 DNA follows: TGTGCCAGCAGTTACGGAGGGGGCAAATCCTACGAGCAGTACTTC.

V usage is TRBV4-1 and J usage is TRBJ2-7, with unresolved D. Germline CDR1 and CDR2: MGHRA and YSYEKL. The CDR3 contains 14 residues. V lost 1 base to trimming and J lost 3 bases, with 10 bases between them. As DNA, the CDR3 is TGCGCCAGCAGCCAAGTCTTTATTCGCTACGAGCAGTACTTC. It is translated as CASSQVFIRYEQYF.

The chain links TRBV7-9 to TRBJ2-7; D remains unclear. CDR1 SEHNR and CDR2 FQNEAQ come from the germline V gene (reference sequence). Deletions cut 5 bases from V and 5 bases from J, with 16 bases between. The CDR3 runs to 14 residues. In DNA, the CDR3 is TGTGCCAGCAGCACCACATCTAATCCCCACGAGCAGTACTTC. As protein: CASSTTSNPHEQYF.

The CDR3 nucleotides are TGTGCCAGCAGTCCCCTGGACAGGGGAGTGACAGATACGCAGTATTTT. Translation gives CASSPLDRGVTDTQYF. The chain couples TRBV28 to TRBJ2-3; TRBD1 aligns across 9 bases. The germline V gene encodes CDR1 MDHEN and CDR2 SYDVKM. This CDR3 comprises 16 residues. With V trimmed by 5 bases and J by 3 bases, 9 bases remained unmatched.